Shown below are 17 T cell receptor beta chains from a single sample sequenced in a study of breast tumors, draining lymph nodes, adjacent tissues. TCRdb reanalysed the multiplex PCR reads using MiXCR and keeps one entry per CDR3 protein. The sample shows about 20,000 distinct CDR3 sequences, 50% of them seen only once. Sequenced material: breast tumor tissue. These receptors all come from a female donor with breast cancer. Some clones in this sample may be carry-over from other donors' samples.

The table lists this clonotype with many counts. This sequence joins TRBV7-8 and TRBJ1-5, with a weak D call TRBD1 (5 bases). Germline V gene lookup returns CDR1 SGHVS and CDR2 FQNEAQ. The CDR3 covers 15 residues. The ends were cut back, 5 bases at V and 7 bases at J, with 18 bases in the middle. The CDR3 DNA reads TGTGCCAGCAGCCGGGGACTCCAAGGGGACCAGCCCCAGCATTTT. Protein sequence: CASSRGLQGDQPQHF.

In its sample, this clonotype was seen many times. The V gene is TRBV6-4, the J gene TRBJ2-3; 8 nucleotides line up with TRBD2. CDR1 is MRHNA and CDR2 is SNTAGT in the germline V gene. The CDR3 has 15 residues. V trimming: 5 bases; J trimming: 4 bases; junction bases outside the gene matches: 8. CDR3: CASSQRAGAADTQYF. For the CDR3, the DNA is TGTGCCAGCAGTCAACGAGCGGGAGCTGCAGATACGCAGTATTTT.

The gene calls are TRBV20-1 and TRBJ2-1, with 9 positions matching TRBD2. Trimming cost V 5 bases and J 8 bases; bases outside gene matches: 13. CDR1 and CDR2 (germline): DFQATT, SNEGSKA (reference sequence). The CDR3 has 15 residues. The DNA of the CDR3 is TGCAGTGCTGCACCTGGGGGACTAGCTTCCGATGAGCAGTTCTTC. Protein: CSAAPGGLASDEQFF.

This clonotype was detected only a few times. V is TRBV5-1 and J is TRBJ1-2, with D possibly TRBD1 on 6 matching bases. Trimming pared 5 bases from V and 4 bases from J, leaving 12 bases between. The CDR3 is 13 amino acids. The germline CDR1 and CDR2 sequences are SGHRS and YFSETQ. CDR3 DNA sequence: TGCGCCAGCAGACAGGGTTGCGGCTATGGCTACACCTTC. Protein sequence: CASRQGCGYGYTF. Based on the CDR3 plus reference TRBV5-1 and TRBJ1-2, the full variable domain is KAGVTQTPRYLIKTRGQQVTLSCSPISGHRSVSWYQQTPGQGLQFLFEYFSETQRNKGNFPGRFSGRQFSNSRSEMNVSTLELGDSALYLCASRQGCGYGYTFGSGTRLTVV.

On this clonotype itself: A read error may produce the germline difference seen at one junction end. This rearrangement joins TRBV7-9 to TRBJ1-6; possibly TRBD1 for D (6 bases). This CDR3 contains 15 residues. Germline V gene data show CDR1 as SEHNR and CDR2 as FQNEAQ (reference sequence). CDR3 sequence (DNA): TGTGCCAGCAGCAAATTCCACAGGTACCGGGGGCCCCCCCACTTT. Encoded protein: CASSKFHRYRGPPHF.

This sequence joins TRBV11-3 and TRBJ2-6; 7 bases line up with TRBD1. This CDR3 is 15 amino acids long. Trimming took 8 bases from V and 2 from J; bases not matched to a gene: 6. Germline CDR1 and CDR2: SGHNT and YENEEA. The chain's CDR3 is CASQTGIAGANVLTF. CDR3 sequence (DNA): TGTGCCAGCCAGACAGGGATAGCTGGGGCCAACGTCCTGACTTTC.

This clonotype has a count of ten or more. The chain employs TRBV9 and TRBJ2-7, with D possibly being TRBD2 (6 bases). The CDR3 has 14 residues. Trimming took off 7 bases at V and 0 bases at J, with 14 bases between the two ends. Germline V lookup: CDR1 SGDLS, CDR2 YYNGEE. The CDR3 sequence is CASGLTDYSYEQYF. The CDR3 nucleotides are TGTGCCAGCGGCCTGACGGACTACTCCTACGAGCAGTACTTC.

This clonotype was seen ten or more times. The CDR3, as DNA: TGTGCCAGTAGATCTCCTGGCGGAACGAACACCGGGGAGCTGTTTTTT. The encoded protein is CASRSPGGTNTGELFF. The genes are TRBV19 and TRBJ2-2, with no clear D. The CDR3 spans 16 residues. The V gene's germline CDR1 is LNHDA and CDR2 SQIVND (reference sequence). V gave up 6 bases and J gave up 0 bases, with 14 bases separating them. The full variable domain, completed using reference TRBV19 and TRBJ2-2, is DGGITQSPKYLFRKEGQNVTLSCEQNLNHDAMYWYRQDPGQGLRLIYYSQIVNDFQKGDIAEGYSVSREKKESFPLTVTSAQKNPTAFYLCASRSPGGTNTGELFFGEGSRLTVL.

This clonotype is labeled as medium-sized. CDR3 DNA sequence: TGTGCCAGCAGTTCCCACAGGGGGCTCGAGCAGTTCTTC. Protein: CASSSHRGLEQFF. V gene TRBV27 combines with J gene TRBJ2-1; 9 bases map to TRBD1. The V gene's germline CDR1 is MNHEY and CDR2 SMNVEV (reference sequence). This CDR3 contains 13 residues. V lost 4 bases to trimming and J lost 10 bases; unmatched junction nucleotides: 5.

This clonotype was observed at least ten times. The chain uses TRBV6-1 and TRBJ2-5; D is unclear. The CDR3 covers 13 residues. Germline lookup yields CDR1 MNHNS and CDR2 SASEGT. V gave up 4 bases and J gave up 2 bases, with 8 bases separating them. CDR3 protein: CASSGDGQETQYF. CDR3 nucleotide sequence: TGTGCCAGCAGTGGAGACGGACAAGAGACCCAGTACTTC.

This clonotype was counted many times. The chain is built from TRBV6-4 and TRBJ2-1, with D tentatively TRBD2 (6 bases). This CDR3 spans 15 amino acids. Germline CDR1 and CDR2: MRHNA and SNTAGT. V lost 0 bases to trimming and J lost 0 bases, with 6 bases between them. The CDR3 bases are TGTGCCAGCAGTGACTCTAGCGGCTCCTACAATGAGCAGTTCTTC. Its protein is CASSDSSGSYNEQFF.

This clonotype has just one count. The rearrangement links TRBV19 to TRBJ2-2; D remains unclear. V lost 3 bases, J lost 3 bases, and 8 bases lay in between. CDR1 is LNHDA and CDR2 is SQIVND in the germline V gene (reference sequence). The CDR3 is 14 amino acids. CDR3 bases: TGTGCCAGTAGTATTCAGACTTACACCGGGGAGCTGTTTTTT. Translated: CASSIQTYTGELFF.

The rearrangement joins TRBV25-1 to TRBJ2-5; D gene unclear. The length of the CDR3 is 13 residues. Trimming removed 4 bases at V and 0 bases at J, with 6 bases between. Germline V gene sequence: CDR1 MGHDK, CDR2 SYGVNS. This CDR3 reads CASSAEHQETQYF. CDR3 nucleotides: TGTGCCAGCAGTGCTGAGCACCAAGAGACCCAGTACTTC.

Points on this clonotype: At one boundary the junction diverges from the germline segment, which might be a read error. V usage is TRBV5-4 and J usage is TRBJ2-7; 7 bases match TRBD2. The germline V gene encodes CDR1 SGHNT and CDR2 YYREEE (reference sequence). The CDR3 spans 16 residues. The CDR3 reads CASSLAGGGGLYEQYF. CDR3 bases: TGCGCCAGCAGCTTGGCCGGTGGGGGAGGGTTATACGAGCAGTACTTC.

As regards this clonotype: A junction end diverges from the germline sequence, so it may reflect a read error. The rearrangement joins TRBV9 to TRBJ2-7; D is possibly TRBD1 or TRBD2 (5 bases each). The length of the CDR3 is 15 residues. Germline values: CDR1 SGDLS, CDR2 YYNGEE. CDR3 sequence: CASSVSGTGGDEPYF. In DNA form, the CDR3 reads TGTGCCAGCAGCGTCTCCGGGACCGGCGGCGACGAGCCGTACTTC.

A note on this clonotype: The germline gene is not matched at one end of the junction; a read error may be the cause. This rearrangement joins TRBV5-4 to TRBJ2-7; no reliable D call. Germline V gene data show CDR1 as SGHNT and CDR2 as YYREEE (reference sequence). The CDR3 has 12 residues. In DNA, the CDR3 is TGCGCCAGCAGCTTGGAAGGGCCCGAGCAGTACTTC. This gives the protein CASSLEGPEQYF.

Remarks on this clonotype: An end of the junction differs from the germline gene, which may be a read error. The chain uses TRBV6-2 or TRBV6-3 and TRBJ2-2; a weak D match, TRBD2 (5 bases). Germline CDR1 is MNHEY and CDR2 is SVGEGT. The CDR3 contains 14 residues. CDR3 in amino acids: CASKSSGVAGELLF. DNA for the CDR3: TGCGCCAGCAAGAGTTCCGGTGTCGCCGGGGAGCTGCTTTTT.